Here is one T cell receptor beta chain with its context. The antigen it recognizes is unknown. Base qualities are missing; no much larger clone stands one base away. The library was obtained by the immunoSEQ multiplex PCR assay. For most patients, genomic DNA was isolated with the Qiagen DNeasy Blood and Tissue Kit and sent frozen to Adaptive Biotechnologies for TCR sequencing. For most patients, high-throughput TCR-beta CDR3 sequencing of genomic DNA was performed by Adaptive Biotechnologies. For the original study's pipeline: TCR sequencing data were retrieved from Adaptive's ImmunoSEQ software for around 18 patients, whereas three other patients were processed with MiXCR and VDJtools. To correct CD4 versus CD8 sorting errors, any sequence found in both subsets at a frequency ratio below 5:1 was removed. CDR3 nucleotide sequences shared between donor and recipient were removed because the origin of such sequences could not be assigned. Alloreactive clones required at least 2-fold expansion over unstimulated cells and minimum CFSE-low frequency of 0.002% (template counts) or 0.001% (read counts). A clone was considered mappable if detected in the sequenced pre-transplant spleen, lymph node, or MLR CFSE-low populations of the donor or recipient. Cumulative frequency of alloreactive clones was calculated as a percentage of all sequences weighted by copy number. TCRdb took over this immuneACCESS table, retaining in-frame rearrangements with V and J assigned. Such tables are incomplete; in checked studies, under half of the missing clones stem from an unresolved V gene, and the remainder is unexplained. V and J calls and clone size are copied from that table; D and trimming were computed from the DNA. In this sample the table shows roughly 110,000 clones, 90% to 95% of which occur a single time. The ten biggest clones cover approximately 1.2% of the sample.

According to the study, the label for this sample's time point signals: cells obtained before transplantation from donor or recipient. CD3+CD4+ and CD3+CD8+ populations were FACS-sorted from unstimulated pre-transplant donor and recipient cells taken from spleen or lymph nodes. Compared with germline, V lacks 2 bases and J lacks 5 bases; bases without a gene match: 1. From its cysteine to its phenylalanine, the CDR3 spans 14 amino acids. Only the CDR3 DNA stays, 42 bases, in frame from base 1. Via the germline V gene, CDR1 is MNHEY and CDR2 SVGAGI. This sample is drawn from a study of graft-versus-host responses after intestinal transplantation (dated by TCRdb to about 2021). In terms of the full investigation: The transplants that recipients received were multivisceral, liver-intestinal, or isolated intestinal. Every recipient was given anti-thymocyte globulin induction, followed by about 3 years of maintenance tacrolimus and steroids. After intestinal transplantation, graft-versus-host and host-versus-graft alloreactive T cell clones were followed in the graft, circulation and bone marrow using bulk TCR-beta CDR3 sequencing. Alloreactive clones were identified by sequencing pre-transplant mixed lymphocyte reaction products and comparing them with unstimulated pre-transplant donor and recipient T cells. Of the 20 to 25 intestinal transplant recipients enrolled in the cohort, one of whom was a retransplant, a few patients without pretransplant specimens were excluded. Donor T cell macrochimerism was defined as a peak of at least 4% donor T cells among recipient peripheral blood mononuclear cells. Instead of going to the commercial service, samples from three later patients were sequenced in-house on an Illumina MiSeq and processed with MiXCR.

Beyond this particular receptor, the publication reports: GvH clones were found in recipient bone marrow, and some of the GvH clones appeared earlier in ileal mucosa or blood, which is consistent with an intestinal mucosal origin. In patients with donor T cell macrochimerism, the allografts had high GvH to HvG T cell clonal ratios. Early after transplant, peak levels of circulating GvH clones were associated with declines in HvG clones. Conclusions were limited by the relatively low number and heterogeneity of intestinal transplant patients.

The TCR was taken from a human donor who was the organ donor for an intestinal transplant. The receptor chain draws on TRBV6-5 and TRBJ1-2, and 11 junction bases match TRBD1. This sample comprised unstimulated CD8+ T cells sorted from spleen or lymph node cells, obtained before transplant. The CDR3 loop reads CASSYRDRGYGYTF. The DNA is TGTGCCAGCAGTTACCGGGACAGGGGGTATGGCTACACCTTC.